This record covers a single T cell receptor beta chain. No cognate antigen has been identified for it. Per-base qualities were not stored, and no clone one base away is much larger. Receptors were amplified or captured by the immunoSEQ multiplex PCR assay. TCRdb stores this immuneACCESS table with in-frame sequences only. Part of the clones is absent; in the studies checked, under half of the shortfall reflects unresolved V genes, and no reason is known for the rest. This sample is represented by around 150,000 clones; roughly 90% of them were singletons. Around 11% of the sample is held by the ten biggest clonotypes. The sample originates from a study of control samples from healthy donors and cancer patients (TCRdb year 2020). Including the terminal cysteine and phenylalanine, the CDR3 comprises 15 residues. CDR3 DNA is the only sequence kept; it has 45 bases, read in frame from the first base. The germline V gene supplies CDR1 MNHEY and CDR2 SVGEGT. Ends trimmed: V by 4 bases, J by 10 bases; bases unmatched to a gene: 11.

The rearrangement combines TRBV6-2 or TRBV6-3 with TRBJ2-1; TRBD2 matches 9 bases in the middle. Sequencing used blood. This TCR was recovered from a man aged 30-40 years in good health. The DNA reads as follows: TGTGCCAGCAGTTCACCGATAGCGGGAGCGAACGAGCAGTTCTTC. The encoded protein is CASSSPIAGANEQFF.